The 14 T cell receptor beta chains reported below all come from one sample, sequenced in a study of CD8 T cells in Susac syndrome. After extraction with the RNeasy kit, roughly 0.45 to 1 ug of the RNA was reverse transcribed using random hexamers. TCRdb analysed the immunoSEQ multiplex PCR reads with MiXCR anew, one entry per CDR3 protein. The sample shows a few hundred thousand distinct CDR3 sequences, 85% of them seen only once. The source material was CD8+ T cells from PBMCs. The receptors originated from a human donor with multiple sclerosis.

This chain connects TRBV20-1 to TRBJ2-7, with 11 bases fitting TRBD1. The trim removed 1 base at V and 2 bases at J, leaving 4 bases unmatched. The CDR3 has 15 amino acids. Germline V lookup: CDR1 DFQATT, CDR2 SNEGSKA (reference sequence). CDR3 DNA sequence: TGCAGTGCTAGAGGGGGGACAGGGGGTACCTACGAGCAGTACTTC. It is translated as CSARGGTGGTYEQYF.

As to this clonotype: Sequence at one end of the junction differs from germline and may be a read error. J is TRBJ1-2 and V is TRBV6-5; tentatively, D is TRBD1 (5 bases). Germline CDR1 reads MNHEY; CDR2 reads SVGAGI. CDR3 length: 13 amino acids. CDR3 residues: CASSDSGWYGYTF. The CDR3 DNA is TGTGCCAGCAGTGACTCAGGGTGGTATGGCTACACCTTC.

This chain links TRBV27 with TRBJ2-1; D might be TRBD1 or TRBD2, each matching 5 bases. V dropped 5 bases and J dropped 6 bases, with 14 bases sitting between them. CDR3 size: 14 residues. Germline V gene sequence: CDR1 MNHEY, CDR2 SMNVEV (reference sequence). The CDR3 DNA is TGTGCCAGCAGTCCGATGGGACCACCCAATGAGCAGTTCTTC. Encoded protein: CASSPMGPPNEQFF.

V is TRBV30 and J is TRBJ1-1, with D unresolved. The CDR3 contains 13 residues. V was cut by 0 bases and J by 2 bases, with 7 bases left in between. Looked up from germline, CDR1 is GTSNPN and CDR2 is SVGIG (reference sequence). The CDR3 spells CAWSVGPNTEAFF. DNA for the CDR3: TGTGCCTGGAGTGTAGGACCAAACACTGAAGCTTTCTTT.

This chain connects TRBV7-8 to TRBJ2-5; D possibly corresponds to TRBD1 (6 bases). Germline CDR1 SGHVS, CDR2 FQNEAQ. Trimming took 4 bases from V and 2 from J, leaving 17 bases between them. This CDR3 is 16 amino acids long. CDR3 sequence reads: CASSYTGSGHQETQYF. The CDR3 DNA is TGTGCCAGCAGCTACACAGGGTCGGGGCATCAAGAGACCCAGTACTTC. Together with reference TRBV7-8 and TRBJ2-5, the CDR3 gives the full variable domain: GAGVSQSPRYKVAKRGQDVALRCDPISGHVSLFWYQQALGQGPEFLTYFQNEAQLDKSGLPSDRFFAERPEGSVSTLKIQRTQQEDSAVYLCASSYTGSGHQETQYFGPGTRLLVL.

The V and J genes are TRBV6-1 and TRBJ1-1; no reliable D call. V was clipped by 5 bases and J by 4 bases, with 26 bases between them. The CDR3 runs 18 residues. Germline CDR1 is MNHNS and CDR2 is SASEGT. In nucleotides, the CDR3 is TGTGCCAGCAGTACGCCCGATCCGGGGTTCTTGGCCGGCACTGAAGCTTTCTTT. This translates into CASSTPDPGFLAGTEAFF.

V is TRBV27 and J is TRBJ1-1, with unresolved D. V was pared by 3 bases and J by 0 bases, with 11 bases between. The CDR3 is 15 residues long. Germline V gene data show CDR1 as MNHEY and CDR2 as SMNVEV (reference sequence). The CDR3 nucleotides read TGTGCCAGCAGTTTTGGGAGACTGATGAACACTGAAGCTTTCTTT. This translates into CASSFGRLMNTEAFF.

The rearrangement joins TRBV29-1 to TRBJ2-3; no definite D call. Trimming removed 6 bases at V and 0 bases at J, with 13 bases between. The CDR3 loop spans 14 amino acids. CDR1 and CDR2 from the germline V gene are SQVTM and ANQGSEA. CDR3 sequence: CSVPDPKSTDTQYF. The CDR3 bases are TGCAGCGTCCCAGATCCCAAGAGCACAGATACGCAGTATTTT.

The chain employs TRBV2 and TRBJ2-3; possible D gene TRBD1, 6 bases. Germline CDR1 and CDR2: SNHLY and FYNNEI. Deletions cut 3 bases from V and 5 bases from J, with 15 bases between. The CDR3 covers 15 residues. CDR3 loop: CASSESGAWQDTQYF. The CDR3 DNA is TGTGCCAGCAGTGAGTCAGGGGCTTGGCAAGATACGCAGTATTTT.

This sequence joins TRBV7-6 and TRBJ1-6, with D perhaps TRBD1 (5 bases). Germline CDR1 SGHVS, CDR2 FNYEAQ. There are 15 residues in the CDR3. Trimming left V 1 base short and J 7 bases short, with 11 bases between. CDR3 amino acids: CASSLEIGVNSPLHF. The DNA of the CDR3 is TGTGCCAGCAGCTTAGAGATAGGGGTGAATTCACCCCTCCACTTT.

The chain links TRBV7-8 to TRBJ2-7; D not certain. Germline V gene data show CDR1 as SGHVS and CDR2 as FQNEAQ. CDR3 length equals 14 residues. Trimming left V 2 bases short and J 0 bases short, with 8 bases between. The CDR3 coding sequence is TGTGCCAGCAGCTTAAAGGGCGTCTCCTACGAGCAGTACTTC. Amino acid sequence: CASSLKGVSYEQYF.

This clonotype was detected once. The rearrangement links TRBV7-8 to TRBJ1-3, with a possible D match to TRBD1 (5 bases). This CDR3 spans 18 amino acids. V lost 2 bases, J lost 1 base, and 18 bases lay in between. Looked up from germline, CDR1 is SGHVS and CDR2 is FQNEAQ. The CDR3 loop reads CASSLSSQGLGSGNTIYF. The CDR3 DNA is TGTGCCAGCAGCTTATCAAGTCAGGGACTTGGTTCTGGAAACACCATATATTTT. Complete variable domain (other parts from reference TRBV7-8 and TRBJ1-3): GAGVSQSPRYKVAKRGQDVALRCDPISGHVSLFWYQQALGQGPEFLTYFQNEAQLDKSGLPSDRFFAERPEGSVSTLKIQRTQQEDSAVYLCASSLSSQGLGSGNTIYFGEGSWLTVV.

DNA of the CDR3: TGTGCCAGCAGTTTCCGGGACAGGGGGCTGAGGTCACCCCTCCACTTT. Protein: CASSFRDRGLRSPLHF. The chain combines TRBV28 with TRBJ1-6; 12 nucleotides agree with TRBD1. Looked up from germline, CDR1 is MDHEN and CDR2 is SYDVKM. CDR3 length equals 16 residues. V lost 3 bases, J lost 10 bases, and 7 bases stayed unmatched.

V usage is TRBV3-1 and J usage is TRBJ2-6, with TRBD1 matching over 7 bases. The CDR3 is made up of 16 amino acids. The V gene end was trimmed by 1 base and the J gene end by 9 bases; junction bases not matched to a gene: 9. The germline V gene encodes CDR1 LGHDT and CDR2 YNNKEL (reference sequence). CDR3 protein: CASSQVGGRGYNVLTF. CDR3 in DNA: TGTGCCAGCAGCCAAGTAGGGGGCAGGGGCTACAACGTCCTGACTTTC.